This T cell receptor (beta chain) came from a study of T cells in tumors and immune-related adverse events (dated by TCRdb to about 2021). The immunoSEQ assay was used to amplify and sequence the TCR beta locus, producing bulk TCR Vbeta CDR3 data. The authors' pipeline ran thus. CDR3s were excluded if they were non-productive, were shorter than 7 amino acids, or did not start with C or end with F/W. Analysis was limited to specimens with at least 1000 reads, and clonotypes were defined at the amino acid level. Clonality was computed as 1 minus Pielou's evenness. To equalize library sizes, abundance-weighted random subsampling with replacement was performed and repeated 100 times so that 95% confidence intervals could be reported. Repertoire overlap was quantified with the Morisita overlap index, and the top 40 clones per specimen were checked for overlap with the irAE. Here the immuneACCESS table is served through TCRdb, limited to in-frame sequences with V and J called. Missing clones are a known gap in these copies; in checked studies unresolved V genes cover under half, and the rest lacks a known reason. For V, J and clone size, that table is used; D and trimming come from the DNA. For this sample there are more than 20,000 clones; 85% to 95% appear just once. The top ten clonotypes cover approximately 1.5% of the sample.

Of note for this clone: What this receptor recognizes is not known. No much larger clone exists at a distance of one base, and base qualities are not known.

The treatment or condition label, as the study defines it: nivolumab (PD-1 blockade) given before sampling. The DNeasy Blood and Tissue Kit was used to extract DNA from formalin-fixed paraffin-embedded specimens. This TCR derives from a female donor with metastatic renal cell carcinoma. Sequencing used lymph node tissue, obtained from a patient treated with anti-PD-1 therapy.

The DNA reads TGCAGCGTTGAAGTCAGCTCCTACAATGAGCAGTTCTTC. Protein translation: CSVEVSSYNEQFF. The chain joins TRBV29-1 to TRBJ2-1; too little of a D gene remains to name it. Reading from cysteine to phenylalanine, the CDR3 counts 13 amino acids. The entry retains the CDR3 DNA only, 39 bases that are in frame from base 1. The germline V gene gives CDR1 as SQVTM and CDR2 as ANQGSEA. Between the V and J ends, shortened by 1 base and 0 bases respectively, the junction contains 4 bases.